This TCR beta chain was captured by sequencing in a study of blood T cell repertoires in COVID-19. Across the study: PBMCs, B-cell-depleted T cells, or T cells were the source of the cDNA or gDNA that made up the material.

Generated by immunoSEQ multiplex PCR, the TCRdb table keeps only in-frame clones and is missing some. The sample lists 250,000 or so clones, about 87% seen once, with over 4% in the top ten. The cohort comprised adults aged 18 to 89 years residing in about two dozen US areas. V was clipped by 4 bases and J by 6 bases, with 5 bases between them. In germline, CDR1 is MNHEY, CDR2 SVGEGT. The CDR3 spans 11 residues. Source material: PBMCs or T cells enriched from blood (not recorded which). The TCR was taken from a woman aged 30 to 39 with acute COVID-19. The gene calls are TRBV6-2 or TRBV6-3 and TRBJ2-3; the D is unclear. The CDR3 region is CASSFPDTQYF. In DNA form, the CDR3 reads TGTGCCAGCAGTTTCCCTGATACGCAGTATTTT.